This TCR beta chain was captured by sequencing in a study of CD8 T cells in ankylosing spondylitis. Findings of the study overall: Prior work had noted some motif variants in reactive arthritis blood and synovial fluid. Within ankylosing spondylitis blood, a TCR beta motif made up of fewer than ten highly homologous variants appeared to be characteristic. Researchers reportedly found disease-linked clones significantly enriched in matched ankylosing spondylitis synovial fluid.

This clonotype was found a few times. Antigen: not known. Libraries of TCR beta came from quantitative 5'-RACE with molecular barcodes. TCRdb ran MiXCR on the 5' RACE reads and lists one entry per CDR3 protein. The sample shows more than 600,000 distinct CDR3 sequences, under 20% of them seen only once. Looked up from germline, CDR1 is SGHAT and CDR2 is FQDESV (reference sequence). The CDR3 contains 19 residues. The germline V and J ends were trimmed by 6 bases and 7 bases, with 31 bases remaining between them. The sample consisted of blood, either unsorted or a sorted T cell fraction (not recorded which). The chain employs TRBV11-1 and TRBJ2-1; D perhaps matches TRBD2 (5 bases). The TCR originated in a male donor with ankylosing spondylitis. CDR3: CASRPSVGAPNVGMNEQFF. The CDR3 region has the DNA TGTGCCAGCAGACCCAGCGTGGGAGCCCCAAATGTGGGTATGAATGAGCAGTTCTTC.